This T cell receptor (beta chain) stems from a study of control samples from healthy donors and cancer patients. This table comes from immunoSEQ multiplex PCR, and its TCRdb copy is limited to in-frame clones, with some not included. Seen here are about 130,000 clones, around nine tenths observed once, and the top ten hold less than 7%. This TCR derives from a man aged 18 to 30 in good health. Specimen: blood.

CDR3 residues: CASSADRGNYGYTF. The CDR3 bases are TGTGCCAGCAGCGCAGACAGGGGGAACTATGGCTACACCTTC. The V gene is TRBV13, the J gene TRBJ1-2; 9 nucleotides agree with TRBD1. CDR1 is PRHDT, CDR2 FYEKMQ, per germline (reference sequence). This CDR3 has 14 amino acids. The V and J ends lost 5 bases and 2 bases, in that order; junction bases with no gene match: 3.